Below, one T cell receptor (beta chain) is given with its context. This sample was included in a study of blood T cell repertoires in COVID-19. Study in general: Spain, Italy and the United States supplied samples that represented acute and convalescent COVID-19. T cells, B-cell-depleted T cells, or PBMCs provided the cDNA or gDNA that served as material.

In germline, CDR1 is SGHTA, CDR2 FQGTGA. V gave up 2 bases and J gave up 0 bases, with 8 bases separating them. The CDR3 runs to 15 residues. Patients of the Seattle cohort, enrolled during active infection, were followed longitudinally. The method was immunoSEQ multiplex PCR; TCRdb's version includes in-frame clones alone and lacks a portion of them. This sample has more than 300,000 clones, with 90% found just once. The sample comprised peripheral blood. The chain combines TRBV7-3 with TRBJ2-1; D perhaps matches TRBD2 (5 bases). This clonotype was sampled from a woman aged 40 to 50 with COVID-19, enrolled during active disease. CDR3 sequence reads: CASSLEGTSYNEQFF. The CDR3 DNA reads TGTGCCAGCAGCTTAGAGGGTACCTCCTACAATGAGCAGTTCTTC.